Shown below are 6 T cell receptor beta chains from a single sample sequenced in a study of cytomegalovirus exposure and HLA in healthy donors. Primers for the PCR totalled 60 Vbeta and 13 Jbeta. Profiled with immunoSEQ multiplex PCR; TCRdb holds only in-frame clones, not every one. The specimen's table records roughly 70,000 clones. Sequenced: PBMCs. The receptor set was obtained from a female donor in good health and CMV-seropositive.

The chain combines TRBV6-6 with TRBJ1-1, with no clear D. The CDR3 is made up of 14 amino acids. Trimming shortened V by 6 bases and J by 0 bases, and 11 bases separated the two germline ends. Germline CDR1 and CDR2: MNHNY and SVGAGI (reference sequence). CDR3 protein: CASSNSVVNTEAFF. The CDR3 DNA reads TGTGCCAGCAGCAATTCAGTCGTGAACACTGAAGCTTTCTTT.

The chain links TRBV5-6 to TRBJ1-2, with D hard to call. Looked up from germline, CDR1 is SGHDT and CDR2 is YYEEEE. CDR3 size: 11 residues. V dropped 0 bases and J dropped 7 bases, with 4 bases sitting between them. The CDR3: CASSLGVGYTF. CDR3 DNA sequence: TGTGCCAGCAGCTTGGGCGTTGGCTACACCTTC.

The gene calls are TRBV19 and TRBJ2-2, with D tentatively TRBD1 (6 bases). The length of the CDR3 is 15 residues. In germline, CDR1 is LNHDA, CDR2 SQIVND (reference sequence). V lost 3 bases and J lost 3, with 11 bases in between. The DNA for the CDR3 is TGTGCCAGTAGTATTGACAGGCGATACACCGGGGAGCTGTTTTTT. This gives the protein CASSIDRRYTGELFF.

V gene TRBV28 combines with J gene TRBJ1-1; D is unclear. The CDR3 has 16 residues. V shed 5 bases and J shed 2 bases, with 18 bases lying between them. Germline V lookup: CDR1 MDHEN, CDR2 SYDVKM. The CDR3 spells CASSRLPDNPNTEAFF. CDR3 sequence (DNA): TGTGCCAGCAGTCGCCTACCCGACAATCCCAACACTGAAGCTTTCTTT.

The J gene is TRBJ1-1, the V gene TRBV29-1; TRBD1 is a possible D gene (5 bases). The CDR3 consists of 12 residues. V dropped 4 bases and J dropped 5 bases, with 11 bases sitting between them. CDR1 SQVTM and CDR2 ANQGSEA come from the germline V gene. CDR3 in DNA: TGCAGCGTTGTATCTCGACAGACTGAAGCTTTCTTT. It codes for CSVVSRQTEAFF.

V and J are TRBV5-1 and TRBJ2-3, with TRBD2 matching over 7 bases. This CDR3 is built from 14 residues. V lost 0 bases, J lost 4 bases, and 2 bases stayed unmatched. Germline loops: CDR1 SGHRS, CDR2 YFSETQ. In DNA, the CDR3 is TGCGCCAGCAGCTTGGGGACTAGATCAGATACGCAGTATTTT. Amino acid sequence: CASSLGTRSDTQYF. The entire variable domain, with the rest obtained from reference TRBV5-1 and TRBJ2-3, is as follows: KAGVTQTPRYLIKTRGQQVTLSCSPISGHRSVSWYQQTPGQGLQFLFEYFSETQRNKGNFPGRFSGRQFSNSRSEMNVSTLELGDSALYLCASSLGTRSDTQYFGPGTRLTVL.